The next 21 T cell receptor beta chains were all read from a single sample in a study of T cell changes during pregnancy in multiple sclerosis. Repertoires were generated with immunoSEQ multiplex PCR, while TCRdb's copy carries only in-frame clones and drops some. There are 110,000 or so clones in the sample; over 85% occur only once, and approximately 6.3% lies in the top ten. Material: peripheral blood, obtained before pregnancy. Receptors were obtained from a female donor with multiple sclerosis, enrolled in a pregnancy study.

This clone appeared once. The genes are TRBV28 and TRBJ2-1; 15 bases agree with TRBD2. Germline V gene sequence: CDR1 MDHEN, CDR2 SYDVKM. The CDR3 is 22 amino acids. V shed 2 bases and J 0 bases; nucleotides not matched to a gene: 14. The CDR3 sequence is CASSLPLLGLAGGLSSYNEQFF. Written as DNA, the CDR3 is TGTGCCAGCAGTTTACCTCTTCTGGGACTAGCGGGAGGTCTTAGCTCCTACAATGAGCAGTTCTTC. Supplemented by reference TRBV28 and TRBJ2-1, the full variable domain reads DVKVTQSSRYLVKRTGEKVFLECVQDMDHENMFWYRQDPGLGLRLIYFSYDVKMKEKGDIPEGYSVSREKKERFSLILESASTNQTSMYLCASSLPLLGLAGGLSSYNEQFFGPGTRLTVL.

This chain links TRBV2 with TRBJ1-5, with 11 bases that match TRBD1. The CDR3 is 15 residues long. In germline, CDR1 is SNHLY, CDR2 FYNNEI. Trimming removed 8 bases from V and 3 bases from J; junction bases left unmatched: 6. The CDR3, as DNA: TGTGCCAGCGACCGGGACAGGGGGATCAATCAGCCCCAGCATTTT. It is translated as CASDRDRGINQPQHF.

J is TRBJ1-1 and V is TRBV6-6; tentatively, D is TRBD1 (5 bases). V was clipped by 3 bases and J by 3 bases, with 14 bases between them. The CDR3 spans 15 residues. Germline V gene data show CDR1 as MNHNY and CDR2 as SVGAGI (reference sequence). In DNA form, the CDR3 reads TGTGCCAGCAGTTATGGCCGGGGCGGGGACACTGAAGCTTTCTTT. Translated: CASSYGRGGDTEAFF.

This chain joins TRBV30 and TRBJ1-1, with TRBD1 matching 8 bases. The CDR3 runs to 16 residues. CDR1 is GTSNPN and CDR2 is SVGIG in the germline V gene (reference sequence). J was trimmed by 8 bases and V by 1 base; bases with no gene match: 15. CDR3 sequence: CAWSAPTQLQGEEAFF. CDR3 in DNA: TGTGCCTGGAGTGCCCCCACACAATTACAGGGGGAAGAAGCTTTCTTT.

Here the CDR3 reads CAGSHRATVSGNTIYF. The CDR3 DNA sequence: TGTGCCGGATCCCACAGGGCCACCGTCTCTGGAAACACCATATATTTT. The V and J genes are TRBV2 and TRBJ1-3; a weak D match, TRBD1 (6 bases). This CDR3 region has 16 residues. V was cut by 11 bases and J by 0 bases, with 20 bases left in between. The germline V gene has CDR1 SNHLY and CDR2 FYNNEI.

The J gene is TRBJ1-2, the V gene TRBV23-1; D perhaps matches TRBD1 (6 bases). TRBV23-1 is filed as an ORF, its function uncertain. With 6 bases removed from V and 7 bases from J, the gap between germline ends came to 18 bases. The CDR3 runs 14 residues. The DNA for the CDR3 is TGCGCCAGCAGCGCCCGTGGGGGGGCGGGTGGCTACACCTTC. As protein: CASSARGGAGGYTF.

The CDR3 bases are TGTGCCACCCGACAGGGGGCCGGGGAGACCCAGTACTTC. This codes for CATRQGAGETQYF. The V and J genes are TRBV19 and TRBJ2-5, with TRBD1 identical over 10 bases. This CDR3 is 13 amino acids long. Germline lookup yields CDR1 LNHDA and CDR2 SQIVND (reference sequence). J was trimmed by 5 bases and V by 10 bases; bases with no gene match: 7.

This chain uses TRBV2 with TRBJ2-3; TRBD2 might be the D (6 bases). The germline V and J ends were trimmed by 5 bases and 5 bases, with 20 bases remaining between them. The V gene's germline CDR1 is SNHLY and CDR2 FYNNEI. This CDR3 comprises 16 residues. The CDR3 region has the DNA TGTGCCAGCAGTTCCGGGGGTAAATCTATAGTAGATACGCAGTATTTT. It codes for CASSSGGKSIVDTQYF. Full variable domain (rest looked up from reference TRBV2 and TRBJ2-3): EPEVTQTPSHQVTQMGQEVILRCVPISNHLYFYWYRQILGQKVEFLVSFYNNEISEKSEIFDDQFSVERPDGSNFTLKIRSTKLEDSAMYFCASSSGGKSIVDTQYFGPGTRLTVL.

The chain uses TRBV6-5 and TRBJ2-7; TRBD2 agrees at 10 bases. J was trimmed by 5 bases and V by 0 bases; bases with no gene match: 4. The germline V gene has CDR1 MNHEY and CDR2 SVGAGI. This CDR3 spans 15 amino acids. CDR3 DNA sequence: TGTGCCAGCAGTTACTCGCTAGCGGGAGTCCACGAGCAGTACTTC. Translation gives CASSYSLAGVHEQYF.

The CDR3 protein is CASSMVGVAGAHKNIQYF. The DNA of the CDR3 is TGTGCCAGTAGTATGGTGGGGGTAGCGGGGGCCCACAAAAACATTCAGTACTTC. The chain couples TRBV19 to TRBJ2-4, with TRBD2 identical over 9 bases. The CDR3 runs 18 residues. J lost 3 bases, V lost 3 bases, and 12 bases had no gene match. The germline gives CDR1 LNHDA, CDR2 SQIVND (reference sequence). The variable domain in full, with the rest retrieved from reference TRBV19 and TRBJ2-4, is DGGITQSPKYLFRKEGQNVTLSCEQNLNHDAMYWYRQDPGQGLRLIYYSQIVNDFQKGDIAEGYSVSREKKESFPLTVTSAQKNPTAFYLCASSMVGVAGAHKNIQYFGAGTRLSVL.

This clone was seen a handful of times. The chain recombines TRBV27 with TRBJ1-5; tentative D call: TRBD1 (5 bases). Germline-derived CDR1 and CDR2 are MNHEY and SMNVEV (reference sequence). This CDR3 contains 13 residues. V was cut by 6 bases and J by 5 bases, with 11 bases left in between. Here the CDR3 reads CASRLGHYQPQHF. The CDR3 nucleotides are TGTGCCAGCAGGCTTGGACACTATCAGCCCCAGCATTTT.

The rearrangement links TRBV2 to TRBJ1-5; D perhaps matches TRBD1 (5 bases). V was trimmed by 7 bases and J by 6 bases, leaving 10 bases between them. The germline V gene encodes CDR1 SNHLY and CDR2 FYNNEI. The CDR3 totals 12 residues. The CDR3 region has the DNA TGTGCCAGCACCAGGGTGGGTCAGCCCCAGCATTTT. Protein product: CASTRVGQPQHF.

The gene calls are TRBV19 and TRBJ1-6; 9 nucleotides align to TRBD1. Germline CDR1 and CDR2: LNHDA and SQIVND (reference sequence). V was pared by 6 bases and J by 4 bases, with 4 bases of the junction left unmatched. The CDR3 runs to 15 residues. CDR3 nucleotide sequence: TGTGCCAGTAGCCAGACAGGGGGTTATAATTCACCCCTCCACTTT. Translated: CASSQTGGYNSPLHF.

V is TRBV2 and J is TRBJ1-5, with 7 bases that match TRBD1. J gave up 6 bases and V 1 base, and 9 bases lay outside the gene matches. Per germline, CDR1 SNHLY and CDR2 FYNNEI. CDR3 length equals 16 residues. CDR3 DNA: TGTGCCAGCAGTGAAGAACGGAACAGGGGTTCTCAGCCCCAGCATTTT. Translating it yields CASSEERNRGSQPQHF.

This sequence joins TRBV28 and TRBJ1-4; TRBD1 is a possible D gene (5 bases). V shed 6 bases and J shed 10 bases, with 21 bases lying between them. CDR3 length: 15 residues. Germline loops: CDR1 MDHEN, CDR2 SYDVKM. The CDR3 here is CASSLRTGDGVKLFF. CDR3 in DNA: TGTGCCAGCAGCCTCCGCACGGGGGACGGGGTAAAACTGTTTTTT. The whole variable domain, filled in from reference TRBV28 and TRBJ1-4, reads DVKVTQSSRYLVKRTGEKVFLECVQDMDHENMFWYRQDPGLGLRLIYFSYDVKMKEKGDIPEGYSVSREKKERFSLILESASTNQTSMYLCASSLRTGDGVKLFFGSGTQLSVL.

Worth noting for this clone: The germline gene is not matched at one end of the junction; a read error may be the cause. The V call is TRBV18, the J call TRBJ1-2, with 7 bases lining up with TRBD1. CDR1 KGHSH and CDR2 LQKENI come from the germline V gene. CDR3 length: 18 amino acids. CDR3 sequence reads: CASSPGTDGPYSMATLNF. The CDR3 region has the DNA TGTGCCAGCTCACCAGGGACAGACGGGCCGTATTCTATGGCTACACTGAACTTC.

The rearrangement joins TRBV7-8 to TRBJ2-3, with 11 bases aligning to TRBD2. This CDR3 contains 17 residues. Germline V gives CDR1 SGHVS, CDR2 FQNEAQ. V was clipped by 5 bases and J by 2 bases; unmatched bases: 9. The DNA of the CDR3 is TGTGCCAGCAGCCCCTTAAGGGGACTAGCGGCCACAGATACGCAGTATTTT. This sequence encodes CASSPLRGLAATDTQYF.

The chain couples TRBV5-1 to TRBJ1-6; no clear D gene. V was pared by 6 bases and J by 6 bases, with 16 bases between. This CDR3 is built from 15 residues. Germline V gene data show CDR1 as SGHRS and CDR2 as YFSETQ. In DNA form, the CDR3 reads TGCGCCAGCACCTTAGACAAGTCTGTTAATTCACCCCTCCACTTT. Translating it yields CASTLDKSVNSPLHF.

V gene TRBV2 combines with J gene TRBJ2-7; 11 bases match TRBD2. This CDR3 has 16 residues. Germline assignment: CDR1 SNHLY and CDR2 FYNNEI. Losses at the gene ends were 1 base for V and 3 bases for J; bases not matched to a gene: 5. CDR3 in DNA: TGTGCCAGCAGTGAAGGGGCTAGCGGGGGGATCTACGAGCAGTACTTC. It codes for CASSEGASGGIYEQYF.

The chain uses TRBV10-1 and TRBJ2-1; D is unclear. V lost 4 bases and J 2 bases, leaving 9 bases between the germline ends. The CDR3 is 14 amino acids. Germline values: CDR1 WNHNN, CDR2 SYGVQD (reference sequence). CDR3 sequence: CASSGHRAYNEQFF. The CDR3 DNA sequence: TGCGCCAGCAGTGGACATCGAGCCTACAATGAGCAGTTCTTC.

The V and J genes are TRBV15 and TRBJ2-3; no clear D gene. Germline loops: CDR1 LNHNV, CDR2 YYDKDF (reference sequence). With 4 bases removed from V and 3 bases from J, the gap between germline ends came to 8 bases. This CDR3 is 13 amino acids long. The CDR3 bases are TGTGCCACCAGCATCCCTAGAACAGATACGCAGTATTTT. It translates to CATSIPRTDTQYF. The complete variable domain, with remaining parts taken from reference TRBV15 and TRBJ2-3, reads DAMVIQNPRYQVTQFGKPVTLSCSQTLNHNVMYWYQQKSSQAPKLLFHYYDKDFNNEADTPDNFQSRRPNTSFCFLDIRSPGLGDTAMYLCATSIPRTDTQYFGPGTRLTVL.